One sample yielded the 28 T cell receptor beta chains listed below, sequenced in a study of response to subunit inactivated influenza vaccine. MiXCR, run by TCRdb on the RT-PCR reads, gives a single entry per CDR3 protein. Counted here are roughly 500,000 distinct CDR3 sequences, 15% to 20% occurring once; the ten biggest clones make up around 3%. Sequences were derived from CD4+ T cells sorted from PBMCs, sampled less than 30 months after vaccination. Receptor source: a man aged 50-75 years who received an inactivated influenza vaccine.

V and J are TRBV11-2 and TRBJ2-2; possibly TRBD1 or TRBD2 for D (5 bases each). CDR3 length: 13 residues. Trimming pared 2 bases from V and 7 bases from J, leaving 8 bases between. Germline V gene data show CDR1 as SGHAT and CDR2 as FQNNGV. CDR3 bases: TGTGCCAGCAGCTTAACTGGGGGCGGGGAGCTGTTTTTT. It specifies CASSLTGGGELFF.

This clonotype turned up a few times. The gene calls are TRBV20-1 and TRBJ2-1; D remains unclear. V gave up 3 bases and J gave up 6 bases, with 15 bases separating them. CDR3 length: 14 amino acids. Germline V lookup: CDR1 DFQATT, CDR2 SNEGSKA (reference sequence). DNA of the CDR3: TGCAGTGCTAGTATACCAGGTCGTCTCAATGAGCAGTTCTTC. Its protein product is CSASIPGRLNEQFF.

This clonotype came up a few times. This chain joins TRBV27 and TRBJ2-2, with 9 nucleotides matching TRBD1. Trimming cost V 10 bases and J 1 base; bases outside gene matches: 4. Germline assignment: CDR1 MNHEY and CDR2 SMNVEV (reference sequence). There are 14 residues in the CDR3. The CDR3 here is CAIPGQGNTGELFF. The CDR3, as DNA: TGTGCCATTCCGGGACAGGGGAACACCGGGGAGCTGTTTTTT.

The genes are TRBV7-2 and TRBJ2-3; no reliable D call. This CDR3 spans 11 amino acids. The germline gives CDR1 SGHTA, CDR2 FQGNSA. The V end was cut by 3 bases, the J end by 7 bases, with 5 bases between. The DNA for the CDR3 is TGTGCCAGCAGCTTTAGTTATACGCAGTATTTT. The encoded protein is CASSFSYTQYF.

This clonotype was detected a few times. The chain employs TRBV6-1 and TRBJ2-4; a weak D match, TRBD1 (6 bases). V lost 6 bases and J 0 bases, leaving 12 bases between the germline ends. Germline lookup yields CDR1 MNHNS and CDR2 SASEGT. The CDR3 loop spans 15 amino acids. CDR3 sequence (DNA): TGTGCCAGCAGGAGGACAGTTGGAGCCAAAAACATTCAGTACTTC. It is translated as CASRRTVGAKNIQYF.

The sample holds a few counts of this clonotype. V gene TRBV11-2 combines with J gene TRBJ1-1; D not certain. Germline V CDR1 and CDR2: SGHAT, FQNNGV. V lost 3 bases to trimming and J lost 1 base, with 12 bases between them. The CDR3 runs 15 residues. The CDR3: CASSFEAVGNTEAFF. The CDR3 region has the DNA TGTGCCAGCAGCTTTGAGGCCGTAGGGAACACTGAAGCTTTCTTT.

In this sample, this clonotype turned up a few times. The rearrangement uses TRBV4-3 and TRBJ1-3; tentatively, D is TRBD1 (5 bases). Germline V gene lookup returns CDR1 LGHNA and CDR2 YSLEER. V was clipped by 1 base and J by 1 base, with 11 bases between them. The length of the CDR3 is 16 residues. CDR3 sequence (DNA): TGCGCCAGCAGCCAAGGGAGCAGGGTGTCTGGAAACACCATATATTTT. It translates to CASSQGSRVSGNTIYF.

This clonotype was seen many times. The chain has TRBV4-1 and TRBJ2-1, with no clear D. The germline V gene has CDR1 MGHRA and CDR2 YSYEKL. CDR3 length: 13 amino acids. Deletions cut 0 bases from V and 2 bases from J, with 2 bases between. CDR3 DNA sequence: TGCGCCAGCAGCCAAGAAGCCTACAATGAGCAGTTCTTC. Amino acids: CASSQEAYNEQFF.

This clonotype was observed a handful of times. This chain links TRBV28 with TRBJ2-7, with a possible D match to TRBD2 (6 bases). The CDR3 totals 13 residues. Per the germline V gene, CDR1 is MDHEN and CDR2 is SYDVKM. Deletions cut 3 bases from V and 6 bases from J, with 12 bases between. The CDR3 is CASSLIGGPEQYF. The CDR3 region has the DNA TGTGCCAGCAGTTTGATCGGGGGTCCCGAGCAGTACTTC.

A few counts support this clonotype. The V and J genes are TRBV24-1 and TRBJ2-1; no definite D call. The CDR3 runs 10 residues. The ends were cut back, 12 bases at V and 6 bases at J, with 8 bases in the middle. The germline V gene has CDR1 KGHDR and CDR2 SFDVKD. CDR3: CAVYFNEQFF. DNA for the CDR3: TGTGCCGTCTATTTCAATGAGCAGTTCTTC.

A few counts support this clonotype. This chain links TRBV20-1 with TRBJ2-1; TRBD2 aligns across 8 bases. J was trimmed by 7 bases and V by 0 bases; bases with no gene match: 11. Germline V gives CDR1 DFQATT, CDR2 SNEGSKA (reference sequence). The CDR3 spans 16 residues. The CDR3 bases are TGCAGTGCTAGAGAGAGCGGGAGCTTGTTTGGGAATGAGCAGTTCTTC. It translates to CSARESGSLFGNEQFF.

This clonotype was counted only a few times. This chain connects TRBV7-8 to TRBJ2-7, with D possibly TRBD1 on 5 matching bases. Germline CDR1 SGHVS, CDR2 FQNEAQ. CDR3 length equals 13 residues. With 4 bases removed from V and 7 bases from J, the gap between germline ends came to 14 bases. The CDR3 sequence: CASSWGPLREQYF. CDR3 in DNA: TGTGCCAGCAGCTGGGGCCCTTTACGGGAGCAGTACTTC.

This clonotype was seen a handful of times. The rearrangement links TRBV20-1 to TRBJ1-4; no clear D gene. The CDR3 has 14 residues. The V and J ends lost 1 base and 4 bases respectively, with 10 bases between them. CDR1 is DFQATT, CDR2 SNEGSKA, per germline (reference sequence). The CDR3 protein is CSARGGYGNEKLFF. In DNA, the CDR3 is TGCAGTGCTAGAGGAGGCTACGGTAATGAAAAACTGTTTTTT.

This clonotype was recorded at least ten times. The chain carries TRBV5-1 and TRBJ2-5; D is ambiguous. The CDR3 runs 15 residues. The germline V gene has CDR1 SGHRS and CDR2 YFSETQ. The V gene lost 0 bases and the J gene lost 0 bases, with 9 bases spanning the gap. DNA for the CDR3: TGCGCCAGCAGCTTGGTACCAGGATACCAAGAGACCCAGTACTTC. Translation: CASSLVPGYQETQYF.

This clonotype showed up many times. The chain uses TRBV7-9 and TRBJ2-1; a weak D match, TRBD1 (6 bases). Germline V CDR1 and CDR2: SEHNR, FQNEAQ (reference sequence). With 1 base removed from V and 6 bases from J, the gap between germline ends came to 19 bases. The CDR3 spans 17 residues. CDR3 amino acids: CASSLETRGLSSNEQFF. The CDR3, as DNA: TGTGCCAGCAGCTTAGAAACCAGGGGCTTGAGTAGCAATGAGCAGTTCTTC.

This chain joins TRBV6-2 or TRBV6-3 and TRBJ2-6, with D perhaps matching TRBD1 or TRBD2 (5 bases each). This CDR3 has 21 residues. Germline CDR1 reads MNHEY; CDR2 reads SVGEGT. V was trimmed by 0 bases and J by 0 bases, leaving 21 bases between them. The CDR3 DNA follows: TGTGCCAGCAGTTACTCGCCGACAGCCCCGACTACCATCTCTGGGGCCAACGTCCTGACTTTC. It translates to CASSYSPTAPTTISGANVLTF.

This clonotype has only a few counts. This chain connects TRBV10-3 to TRBJ1-3, with D unresolved. Germline CDR1 reads ENHRY; CDR2 reads SYGVKD. CDR3 length: 13 residues. V was shortened by 4 bases and J by 1 base, with 5 bases between the two germline ends. Written as DNA, the CDR3 is TGTGCCATCAGTGGGGAATCTGGAAACACCATATATTTT. It encodes CAISGESGNTIYF.

The CDR3 coding sequence is TGTGCCAGCAGTTTTCGGACAGGCGACGGCTACACCTTC. Its translation is CASSFRTGDGYTF. This sequence joins TRBV27 and TRBJ1-2, with TRBD1 identical over 7 bases. Trimming cost V 3 bases and J 8 bases; bases outside gene matches: 6. Germline-derived CDR1 and CDR2 are MNHEY and SMNVEV (reference sequence). CDR3 length equals 13 residues.

This clonotype was counted only a few times. This chain connects TRBV12-5 to TRBJ1-5; D is undetermined. The germline V gene encodes CDR1 LGHNT and CDR2 FRNRAP. The CDR3 extends over 13 amino acids. Deletions cut 5 bases from V and 2 bases from J, with 7 bases between. The CDR3, as DNA: TGTGCTAGTGGTCCGGGTGGCAATCAGCCCCAGCATTTT. Its protein is CASGPGGNQPQHF.

This clonotype was found a few times. In DNA, the CDR3 is TGTGCCACCAGCAGAGATCTAACAGGGGGAGGAACAGATACGCAGTATTTT. This sequence encodes CATSRDLTGGGTDTQYF. The chain combines TRBV15 with TRBJ2-3; TRBD1 agrees at 8 bases. Germline V gene sequence: CDR1 LNHNV, CDR2 YYDKDF (reference sequence). This CDR3 region has 17 residues. V shed 0 bases and J 3 bases; nucleotides not matched to a gene: 8.

This clonotype was picked up a small number of times. The rearrangement links TRBV20-1 to TRBJ1-6; 8 bases match TRBD1. CDR3 length equals 15 residues. Trimming at V came to 5 bases and at J to 6 bases, leaving 9 bases not matched to a gene. Germline lookup yields CDR1 DFQATT and CDR2 SNEGSKA (reference sequence). CDR3 coding DNA: TGCAGTGCTCCCCAGGGGGCCCCTGGTAATTCACCCCTCCACTTT. It encodes CSAPQGAPGNSPLHF.

A note on this clonotype: A much larger clone lies one base from this, so it may be a read error. The rearrangement uses TRBV27 and TRBJ1-6; D gene uncertain. Germline CDR1 and CDR2: MNHEY and SMNVEV (reference sequence). V dropped 3 bases and J dropped 7 bases, with 13 bases sitting between them. CDR3 length equals 15 residues. CDR3 DNA sequence: TGTGCCAGCAGTTTCACCGGGGTGCGAAATTCACCCCTCCACTTT. Encoded protein: CASSFTGVRNSPLHF.

This chain links TRBV20-1 with TRBJ2-1; perhaps TRBD2 as D (5 bases). The V end lost 6 bases, the J end lost 0 bases, and 12 bases lay between the germline ends. CDR1 and CDR2 from the germline V gene are DFQATT and SNEGSKA (reference sequence). This CDR3 is 14 amino acids long. The CDR3 DNA reads as TGCAGTGCCGCGGACTGGAGCTCCTACAATGAGCAGTTCTTC. Translation: CSAADWSSYNEQFF.

The rearrangement uses TRBV28 and TRBJ1-2, with 8 bases fitting TRBD1. CDR1 and CDR2 (germline): MDHEN, SYDVKM. The CDR3 consists of 14 residues. The V segment lost 6 bases and the J segment 6 bases; nucleotides outside the gene matches: 9. The CDR3 loop reads CASRYTGGGDGYTF. The CDR3 DNA reads TGTGCCAGCAGATACACAGGGGGTGGCGATGGCTACACCTTC.

J is TRBJ2-7 and V is TRBV20-1, with D unclear. The CDR3 has 14 amino acids. V shed 0 bases and J shed 0 bases, with 9 bases lying between them. Germline CDR1 and CDR2: DFQATT and SNEGSKA (reference sequence). The CDR3 is CSARDILLSYEQYF. For the CDR3, the DNA is TGCAGTGCTAGAGATATTCTCCTCTCCTACGAGCAGTACTTC.

The genes are TRBV6-2 or TRBV6-3 and TRBJ2-1; 8 bases fit TRBD2. Germline trimming cut 1 base from V and 7 bases from J; bases unmatched to any gene: 3. Germline V lookup: CDR1 MNHEY, CDR2 SVGEGT. CDR3 length: 14 amino acids. DNA for the CDR3: TGTGCCAGCAGTTACTTGGGACTAGAAAATGAGCAGTTCTTC. Protein sequence: CASSYLGLENEQFF.

This clonotype showed up just a few times. The rearrangement links TRBV5-5 to TRBJ2-5; either TRBD1 or TRBD2 may fit D (6 bases each). This CDR3 has 14 amino acids. Trimming took off 2 bases at V and 5 bases at J, with 13 bases between the two ends. The germline CDR1 and CDR2 sequences are SGHKS and YYEKEE (reference sequence). CDR3 nucleotide sequence: TGTGCCAGCAGCTTTAGGGGGGCTCGGGAGACCCAGTACTTC. It yields the protein CASSFRGARETQYF.

This clonotype was detected a few times. This rearrangement joins TRBV29-1 to TRBJ2-1, with TRBD2 matching 8 bases. CDR1 is SQVTM, CDR2 ANQGSEA, per germline. This CDR3 spans 14 amino acids. V lost 5 bases and J lost 6; bases outside the gene matches: 9. CDR3 in amino acids: CSVRGGVASNEQFF. Here the CDR3 DNA reads TGCAGCGTTCGGGGGGGGGTGGCGTCCAATGAGCAGTTCTTC.